This T cell receptor beta chain was recorded in a study of shared clonotypes between healthy human individuals. Whole-study context: Serving as donors were two women and a few men, whose ages spanned 18 to 49. Three plates were used per donor for CD4 naive, three for CD4 memory, two for CD8 naive and one for CD8 memory.

Some clones are missing from TCRdb's copy, which holds only in-frame ones; the method was immunoSEQ multiplex PCR. Found here are 2 million to 2.5 million clones, 95% of them singletons; the top ten hold 0.13%. Study findings and constraints: Relative to memory subsets, naive subsets generally showed larger estimated richness.

Remarks on this clone: Its antigen is undetermined.

Germline loops: CDR1 SNHLY, CDR2 FYNNEI. This CDR3 region has 14 residues. The study enrolled healthy HIV-negative adults without recent acute infections or vaccinations as donors. The chain carries TRBV2 and TRBJ2-5, with D perhaps TRBD2 (5 bases). With the DNA end fitting TRBJ2-7 better, the J assignment may be wrong. The origin of this receptor is a young man in good health. The sequenced material came from naive CD4+ T cells sorted from blood. The sample's subset: CD45RA+ positively selected. The DNA for the CDR3 is TGTGCCAGCTTTGATCCTAGCCGATCCTACGAGCAGTACTTC. Protein sequence: CASFDPSRSYEQYF.